Below, one T cell receptor beta chain is given with its context. No antigen is known for it. This specimen comes from a study of T cell repertoires in cytomegalovirus infection. Across the study: Selected CMV epitopes included recently identified HLA-C-restricted ones as well as well-studied HLA-B-restricted ones. Matching HLA type, along with CMV infection, was indicated by public TCR beta signatures. General study findings and limits: Cumulated frequencies of public TCR beta families served to identify carriers of CMV plus the relevant HLA. Ex vivo responses were dominated by HLA-C-restricted CMV-specific TCR beta clonotypes.

A single record per CDR3 protein comes from TCRdb applying MiXCR to the reads. This table has 900,000 to 950,000 distinct CDR3 sequences, 25% to 40% appearing once. The CDR3 loop spans 15 amino acids. Trimming left V 1 base short and J 6 bases short, with 16 bases between. Germline CDR1 is SEHNR and CDR2 is FQNEAQ (reference sequence). The clonotype comes from a human donor in good health (CMV status not recorded). Some clones in this sample may be carry-over from other donors' samples. Sequenced here: cultured CD8+ T cells from PBMCs, sampled from culture after CMV antigen stimulation. V gene TRBV7-9 combines with J gene TRBJ2-7; D uncertain. This chain's CDR3 is CASSLDSRYPPEQYV. The CDR3 DNA is TGTGCCAGCAGCTTAGATAGCAGATACCCCCCCGAGCAGTACGTC.